These 27 T cell receptor beta chains came from one sample sequenced in a study of blood T cell repertoires in COVID-19. Method: immunoSEQ multiplex PCR; TCRdb's copy keeps in-frame clones and lacks some. Among about 390,000 clones listed, roughly 89% were seen once. The sequenced material came from PBMCs or T cells enriched from blood (not recorded which). These receptor sequences come from a woman in her fifties or sixties who had recovered from COVID-19.

Regarding this clone: A junction boundary mismatches the germline segment, possibly from a read error. This sequence joins TRBV18 and TRBJ1-3; a possible D gene is TRBD1 (5 bases). CDR1 is KGHSH and CDR2 is LQKENI in the germline V gene. This CDR3 region has 15 residues. The CDR3 DNA reads TGTGCCAGCTCGCCACAGGAGAACTCTGGAAACACCATATATTTT. This sequence encodes CASSPQENSGNTIYF.

The chain links TRBV19 to TRBJ1-2; TRBD1 agrees at 10 bases. Germline-derived CDR1 and CDR2 are LNHDA and SQIVND (reference sequence). V gave up 1 base and J gave up 3 bases; unmatched junction bases: 2. The CDR3 length is 15 residues. The CDR3 bases are TGTGCCAGTAGTATAGGGGACAGGGGACACTATGGCTACACCTTC. This gives the protein CASSIGDRGHYGYTF. Filled out from reference TRBV19 and TRBJ1-2, the complete variable domain reads DGGITQSPKYLFRKEGQNVTLSCEQNLNHDAMYWYRQDPGQGLRLIYYSQIVNDFQKGDIAEGYSVSREKKESFPLTVTSAQKNPTAFYLCASSIGDRGHYGYTFGSGTRLTVV.

V and J are TRBV3-1 (or the pseudogene TRBV3-2) and TRBJ2-7, with 7 positions matching TRBD1. From germline, CDR1 is LGHDT and CDR2 YNNKEL (reference sequence). CDR3 size: 17 residues. J lost 0 bases, V lost 4 bases, and 12 bases had no gene match. The CDR3 DNA reads TGTGCCAGCAGCCCCGGAAGGGGGCCCTCCTACTCCTACGAGCAGTACTTC. This gives the protein CASSPGRGPSYSYEQYF.

V gene TRBV5-6 combines with J gene TRBJ2-1; the D gene is possibly TRBD1 (6 bases). The germline V gene encodes CDR1 SGHDT and CDR2 YYEEEE. V lost 0 bases, J lost 4 bases, and 11 bases lay in between. CDR3 length equals 15 residues. CDR3 in DNA: TGTGCCAGCAGCTTGGACAGGGACCCTTACAATGAGCAGTTCTTC. This encodes CASSLDRDPYNEQFF.

V gene TRBV7-2 combines with J gene TRBJ1-2; D is ambiguous. CDR1 and CDR2 (germline): SGHTA, FQGNSA. The CDR3 length is 15 residues. V lost 1 base to trimming and J lost 1 base, with 10 bases between them. Here the CDR3 reads CASSLGYSGNYGYTF. DNA for the CDR3: TGTGCCAGCAGCTTAGGGTACTCTGGTAACTATGGCTACACCTTC.

This rearrangement joins TRBV13 to TRBJ2-3; 14 bases are shared with TRBD2. The CDR3 is 19 amino acids. Germline V CDR1 and CDR2: PRHDT, FYEKMQ (reference sequence). The V segment lost 4 bases and the J segment 1 base; nucleotides outside the gene matches: 10. In DNA form, the CDR3 reads TGTGCCAGCAGCTCCCTGACTAGCGGGGGGGCAGGTCGCACAGATACGCAGTATTTT. Amino acids: CASSSLTSGGAGRTDTQYF.

This clone was seen more than once but under ten times. J is TRBJ1-5 and V is TRBV28, with a tentative D call TRBD1 (6 bases). Trimming shortened V by 6 bases and J by 0 bases, and 12 bases separated the two germline ends. The CDR3 consists of 15 residues. Germline V gene sequence: CDR1 MDHEN, CDR2 SYDVKM. The CDR3 DNA sequence: TGTGCCAGCAGAGTAGACAGGTATAGCAATCAGCCCCAGCATTTT. It specifies CASRVDRYSNQPQHF.

The V and J genes are TRBV6-1 and TRBJ1-1, with TRBD1 matching 10 bases. CDR1 and CDR2 (germline): MNHNS, SASEGT. Unmatched junction bases numbered 5, after V lost 0 bases and J lost 10 bases. The CDR3 consists of 14 residues. This chain's CDR3 is CASSEALGQGGAFF. CDR3 bases: TGTGCCAGCAGTGAAGCGCTCGGACAGGGGGGAGCTTTCTTT.

This CDR3 reads CASSPGTGVSPLHF. The CDR3 coding sequence is TGTGCCAGCAGTCCCGGGACAGGGGTTTCACCCCTCCACTTT. The chain uses TRBV5-5 and TRBJ1-6, with TRBD1 matching 10 bases. Germline CDR1 reads SGHKS; CDR2 reads YYEKEE (reference sequence). The CDR3 runs to 14 residues. V shed 5 bases and J 9 bases; nucleotides not matched to a gene: 5.

J is TRBJ2-2 and V is TRBV12-3 or TRBV12-4; D gene unclear. The CDR3 consists of 13 residues. The V end lost 6 bases, the J end lost 5 bases, and 10 bases lay between the germline ends. CDR3 nucleotide sequence: TGTGCCAGCAGCCGGGTTGATACCGGGGAGCTGTTTTTT. Its protein product is CASSRVDTGELFF.

The CDR3 region has the DNA TGCGCCAGCAGCCTCGTTCCGGGACTAGCGGGGGGTTCCTCCTACGAGCAGTACTTC. Translated, it gives CASSLVPGLAGGSSYEQYF. This chain joins TRBV5-1 and TRBJ2-7, with TRBD2 identical over 15 bases. Unmatched junction bases numbered 11, after V lost 4 bases and J lost 0 bases. The CDR3 runs to 19 residues. Germline loops: CDR1 SGHRS, CDR2 YFSETQ. The variable domain in full, with the rest retrieved from reference TRBV5-1 and TRBJ2-7, is KAGVTQTPRYLIKTRGQQVTLSCSPISGHRSVSWYQQTPGQGLQFLFEYFSETQRNKGNFPGRFSGRQFSNSRSEMNVSTLELGDSALYLCASSLVPGLAGGSSYEQYFGPGTRLTVT.

The CDR3 protein is CASSLGLARGNEQFF. CDR3 bases: TGTGCCAGCAGCCTGGGACTAGCGCGGGGGAATGAGCAGTTCTTC. This chain joins TRBV7-2 and TRBJ2-1; 10 positions agree with TRBD2. V shed 5 bases and J 7 bases; nucleotides not matched to a gene: 8. This CDR3 region has 15 residues. Germline assignment: CDR1 SGHTA and CDR2 FQGNSA.

The rearrangement joins TRBV7-9 to TRBJ1-5; unclear D gene. There are 15 residues in the CDR3. The V gene lost 1 base and the J gene lost 9 bases, with 16 bases spanning the gap. Germline V CDR1 and CDR2: SEHNR, FQNEAQ (reference sequence). CDR3 sequence: CASSLVSGAQGPQHF. In nucleotides, the CDR3 is TGTGCCAGCAGCTTAGTATCAGGCGCTCAAGGGCCCCAGCATTTT.

The genes are TRBV4-2 and TRBJ1-6; D is unresolved. V gave up 0 bases and J gave up 7 bases, with 16 bases separating them. This CDR3 is built from 17 residues. Germline values: CDR1 LGHNA, CDR2 YNFKEQ. Written as DNA, the CDR3 is TGTGCCAGCAGCCAAGATAGAGACTCCCAGAGAAATTCACCCCTCCACTTT. Amino acid sequence: CASSQDRDSQRNSPLHF.

The chain carries TRBV20-1 and TRBJ1-1; D ambiguous. The V and J ends lost 5 bases and 11 bases respectively, with 12 bases between them. This CDR3 contains 10 residues. Germline V gene sequence: CDR1 DFQATT, CDR2 SNEGSKA (reference sequence). CDR3 nucleotides: TGCAGTGCTGGACGGCGCGGGGCTTTCTTT. Amino acids: CSAGRRGAFF.

The chain combines TRBV6-5 with TRBJ2-1; 9 bases fit TRBD2. With V trimmed by 10 bases and J by 7 bases, 14 bases remained unmatched. CDR1 is MNHEY and CDR2 is SVGAGI in the germline V gene. The CDR3 has 15 amino acids. DNA of the CDR3: TGTGCCACGACCGCCGGGACTAGCTTTTGGAATGAGCAGTTCTTC. Translating it yields CATTAGTSFWNEQFF.

The table lists this clone with a count of one. This chain uses TRBV30 with TRBJ2-7, with TRBD1 as a possible D gene (5 bases). Germline CDR1 reads GTSNPN; CDR2 reads SVGIG (reference sequence). Trimming left V 1 base short and J 5 bases short, with 9 bases between. There are 12 residues in the CDR3. CDR3 region: CAWSEQGHEQYF. Here the CDR3 DNA reads TGTGCCTGGAGTGAGCAGGGTCACGAGCAGTACTTC.

V is TRBV2 and J is TRBJ1-3; D ambiguous. The CDR3 runs 14 residues. CDR1 SNHLY and CDR2 FYNNEI come from the germline V gene. V was pared by 4 bases and J by 0 bases, with 7 bases between. The CDR3 spells CASSGHLSGNTIYF. The CDR3 nucleotides read TGTGCCAGCAGTGGACACCTCTCTGGAAACACCATATATTTT. The full variable domain, completed using reference TRBV2 and TRBJ1-3, is EPEVTQTPSHQVTQMGQEVILRCVPISNHLYFYWYRQILGQKVEFLVSFYNNEISEKSEIFDDQFSVERPDGSNFTLKIRSTKLEDSAMYFCASSGHLSGNTIYFGEGSWLTVV.

This chain joins TRBV5-1 and TRBJ1-3; the match to TRBD1 covers 7 bases. This CDR3 spans 14 amino acids. V lost 4 bases, J lost 4 bases, and 5 bases stayed unmatched. Per germline, CDR1 SGHRS and CDR2 YFSETQ. CDR3 coding DNA: TGCGCCAGCAGCGAAACAGGGGTCGGAAACACCATATATTTT. Residues: CASSETGVGNTIYF.

The chain links TRBV9 to TRBJ1-4, with a weak D call TRBD1 (6 bases). The V end lost 3 bases, the J end lost 6 bases, and 15 bases lay between the germline ends. Germline V gene sequence: CDR1 SGDLS, CDR2 YYNGEE. This CDR3 has 15 residues. CDR3 in amino acids: CASSEGGTLYEKLFF. CDR3 in DNA: TGTGCCAGCAGCGAAGGGGGTACTCTGTATGAAAAACTGTTTTTT. The full variable domain, rest sourced from reference TRBV9 and TRBJ1-4, is DSGVTQTPKHLITATGQRVTLRCSPRSGDLSVYWYQQSLDQGLQFLIQYYNGEERAKGNILERFSAQQFPDLHSELNLSSLELGDSALYFCASSEGGTLYEKLFFGSGTQLSVL.

The chain carries TRBV12-3 or TRBV12-4 and TRBJ1-1, with TRBD1 matching 9 bases. V lost 5 bases to trimming and J lost 13 bases; unmatched junction nucleotides: 2. The CDR3 loop spans 10 amino acids. The CDR3 DNA reads as TGTGCCAGCAGTCCGGACAGGGGTTTCTTT. Translation gives CASSPDRGFF.

This sequence joins TRBV4-1 and TRBJ1-4, with a tentative D call TRBD1 (5 bases). CDR1 MGHRA and CDR2 YSYEKL come from the germline V gene. The CDR3 extends over 16 amino acids. V lost 2 bases to trimming and J lost 0 bases, with 10 bases between them. CDR3: CASSQLQDPTNEKLFF. In DNA, the CDR3 is TGCGCCAGCAGCCAATTACAGGATCCAACTAATGAAAAACTGTTTTTT.

The chain links TRBV7-8 to TRBJ1-2; D is unresolved. The germline gives CDR1 SGHVS, CDR2 FQNEAQ. The V end lost 5 bases, the J end lost 0 bases, and 16 bases lay between the germline ends. CDR3 length: 16 residues. The CDR3 sequence: CASSPHAYDTNYGYTF. In DNA, the CDR3 is TGTGCCAGCAGCCCCCACGCGTACGACACTAACTATGGCTACACCTTC.

This sequence joins TRBV29-1 and TRBJ2-5; 9 nucleotides agree with TRBD2. The CDR3 spans 14 residues. With 2 bases clipped from V and 5 bases from J, the junction kept 6 bases outside the gene matches. CDR1 SQVTM and CDR2 ANQGSEA come from the germline V gene. The CDR3 nucleotides read TGCAGCGTTGAATTTAGCGGGAGCGGGGAGACCCAGTACTTC. Its protein product is CSVEFSGSGETQYF.

V gene TRBV7-6 combines with J gene TRBJ1-1, with TRBD1 matching over 12 bases. Looked up from germline, CDR1 is SGHVS and CDR2 is FNYEAQ. The CDR3 consists of 16 residues. J gave up 3 bases and V 7 bases, and 9 bases lay outside the gene matches. The CDR3 is CASTQGQGAGYTEAFF. In nucleotides, the CDR3 is TGTGCCAGCACCCAGGGACAGGGGGCTGGGTACACTGAAGCTTTCTTT.

This clone was counted only a few times. The chain recombines TRBV7-2 with TRBJ1-2, with 8 bases aligning to TRBD1. Germline loops: CDR1 SGHTA, CDR2 FQGNSA. V dropped 1 base and J dropped 6; count of bases not matched to a gene: 4. This CDR3 is built from 14 residues. The CDR3 spells CASSLGDRRDGYTF. As DNA, the CDR3 is TGTGCCAGCAGCTTAGGGGACAGGAGGGATGGCTACACCTTC. The variable domain in full, with the rest retrieved from reference TRBV7-2 and TRBJ1-2, is GAGVSQSPSNKVTEKGKDVELRCDPISGHTALYWYRQSLGQGLEFLIYFQGNSAPDKSGLPSDRFSAERTGGSVSTLTIQRTQQEDSAVYLCASSLGDRRDGYTFGSGTRLTVV.

The V gene is TRBV7-9, the J gene TRBJ1-4; D is possibly TRBD1 (6 bases). The V and J ends lost 5 bases and 8 bases respectively, with 18 bases between them. This CDR3 contains 15 residues. Per germline, CDR1 SEHNR and CDR2 FQNEAQ (reference sequence). The CDR3 here is CASSQGGGTGEKLFF. The CDR3 bases are TGTGCCAGCAGCCAGGGCGGGGGCACTGGGGAAAAACTGTTTTTT.